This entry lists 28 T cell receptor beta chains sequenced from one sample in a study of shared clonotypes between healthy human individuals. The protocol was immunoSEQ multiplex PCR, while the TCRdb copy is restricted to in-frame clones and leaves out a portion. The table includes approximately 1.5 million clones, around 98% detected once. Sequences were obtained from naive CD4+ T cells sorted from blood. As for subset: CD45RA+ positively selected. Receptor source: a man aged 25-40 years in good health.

This CDR3 is CASSARQDPSYEQYF. For the CDR3, the DNA is TGTGCCAGCAGCGCCAGACAGGACCCCTCCTACGAGCAGTACTTC. V and J are TRBV9 and TRBJ2-7; D possibly corresponds to TRBD1 (6 bases). This CDR3 spans 15 amino acids. Trimming removed 3 bases at V and 0 bases at J, with 13 bases between. Germline CDR1 reads SGDLS; CDR2 reads YYNGEE.

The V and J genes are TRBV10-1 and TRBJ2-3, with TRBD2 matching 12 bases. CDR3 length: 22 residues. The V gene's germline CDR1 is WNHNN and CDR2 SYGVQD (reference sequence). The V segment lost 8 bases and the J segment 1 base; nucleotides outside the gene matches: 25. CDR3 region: CASPMGMTSGREEAGCTDTQYF. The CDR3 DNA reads TGCGCCAGCCCAATGGGAATGACTAGCGGGAGAGAAGAGGCTGGGTGCACAGATACGCAGTATTTT.

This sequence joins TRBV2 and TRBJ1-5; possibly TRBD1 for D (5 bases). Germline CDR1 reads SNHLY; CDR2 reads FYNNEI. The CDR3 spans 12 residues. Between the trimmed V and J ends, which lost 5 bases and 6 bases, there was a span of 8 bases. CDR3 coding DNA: TGTGCCAGCAGTAAAGGGGTTCAGCCCCAGCATTTT. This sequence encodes CASSKGVQPQHF.

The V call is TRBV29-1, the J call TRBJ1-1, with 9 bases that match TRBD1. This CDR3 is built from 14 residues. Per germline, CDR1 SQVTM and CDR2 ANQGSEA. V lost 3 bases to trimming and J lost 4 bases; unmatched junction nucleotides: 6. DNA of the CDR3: TGCAGCGTTGATACAGGGGGCAGAAGCACTGAAGCTTTCTTT. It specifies CSVDTGGRSTEAFF.

The CDR3 DNA reads as TGTGCCAGCTCACCAATATCGCACTTTCCGGGACAGGGCTACGAGCAGTACTTC. Translation gives CASSPISHFPGQGYEQYF. The chain couples TRBV18 to TRBJ2-7; 9 bases fit TRBD1. CDR3 length equals 18 residues. V shed 2 bases, J shed 3 bases, and the junction held 14 bases outside the gene matches. Per the germline V gene, CDR1 is KGHSH and CDR2 is LQKENI.

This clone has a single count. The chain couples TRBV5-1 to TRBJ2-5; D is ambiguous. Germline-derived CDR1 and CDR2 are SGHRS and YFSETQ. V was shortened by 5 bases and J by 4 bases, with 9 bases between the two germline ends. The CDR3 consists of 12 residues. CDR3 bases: TGCGCCAGCAGGTCGAGAATAGAGACCCAGTACTTC. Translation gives CASRSRIETQYF. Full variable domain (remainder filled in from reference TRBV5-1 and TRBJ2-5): KAGVTQTPRYLIKTRGQQVTLSCSPISGHRSVSWYQQTPGQGLQFLFEYFSETQRNKGNFPGRFSGRQFSNSRSEMNVSTLELGDSALYLCASRSRIETQYFGPGTRLLVL.

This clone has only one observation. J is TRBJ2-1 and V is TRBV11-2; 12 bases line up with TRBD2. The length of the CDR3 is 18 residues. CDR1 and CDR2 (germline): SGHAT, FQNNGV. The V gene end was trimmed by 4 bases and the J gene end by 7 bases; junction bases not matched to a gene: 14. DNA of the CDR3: TGTGCCAGCAGCTCCGCTACTCTAGCGGGAGGGCCAAGAAATGAGCAGTTCTTC. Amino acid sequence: CASSSATLAGGPRNEQFF. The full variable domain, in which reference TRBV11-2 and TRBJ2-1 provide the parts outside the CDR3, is EAGVAQSPRYKIIEKRQSVAFWCNPISGHATLYWYQQILGQGPKLLIQFQNNGVVDDSQLPKDRFSAERLKGVDSTLKIQPAKLEDSAVYLCASSSATLAGGPRNEQFFGPGTRLTVL.

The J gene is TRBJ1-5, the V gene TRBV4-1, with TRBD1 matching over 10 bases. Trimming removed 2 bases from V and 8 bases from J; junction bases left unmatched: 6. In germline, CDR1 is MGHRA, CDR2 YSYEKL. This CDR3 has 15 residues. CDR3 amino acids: CASSQYGTGVEPQHF. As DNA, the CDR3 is TGCGCCAGCAGCCAATATGGGACAGGGGTCGAGCCCCAGCATTTT.

The CDR3 sequence: CASSLGGREVAGANVLTF. The CDR3 DNA sequence: TGCGCCAGCAGCTTGGGGGGCAGGGAAGTGGCTGGGGCCAACGTCCTGACTTTC. The chain combines TRBV5-1 with TRBJ2-6, with D perhaps TRBD1 (5 bases). The CDR3 has 18 residues. V lost 0 bases and J lost 2, with 15 bases in between. Germline V CDR1 and CDR2: SGHRS, YFSETQ.

CDR3: CAWSATKMTGAYYTF. CDR3 nucleotides: TGTGCCTGGAGTGCGACCAAGATGACAGGGGCCTACTACACCTTC. The chain is built from TRBV30 and TRBJ1-2; TRBD1 matches 8 bases. Trimming cost V 1 base and J 10 bases; bases outside gene matches: 14. This CDR3 comprises 15 residues. CDR1 and CDR2 (germline): GTSNPN, SVGIG (reference sequence). The full variable domain, its missing parts supplied by reference TRBV30 and TRBJ1-2, is SQTIHQWPATLVQPVGSPLSLECTVEGTSNPNLYWYRQAAGRGLQLLFYSVGIGQISSEVPQNLSASRPQDRQFILSSKKLLLSDSGFYLCAWSATKMTGAYYTFGSGTRLTVV.

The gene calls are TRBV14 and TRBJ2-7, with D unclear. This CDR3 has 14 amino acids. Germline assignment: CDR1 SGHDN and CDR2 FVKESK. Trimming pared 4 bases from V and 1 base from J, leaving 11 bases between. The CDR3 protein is CASSLRYSSYEQYF. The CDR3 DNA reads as TGTGCCAGCAGCCTACGCTACAGTTCCTACGAGCAGTACTTC.

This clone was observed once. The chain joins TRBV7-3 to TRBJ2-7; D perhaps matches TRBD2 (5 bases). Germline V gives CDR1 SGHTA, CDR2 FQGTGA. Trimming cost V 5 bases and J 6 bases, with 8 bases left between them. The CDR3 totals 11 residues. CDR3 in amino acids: CASSPGVEQYF. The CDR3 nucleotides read TGTGCCAGCAGCCCCGGGGTCGAGCAGTACTTC.

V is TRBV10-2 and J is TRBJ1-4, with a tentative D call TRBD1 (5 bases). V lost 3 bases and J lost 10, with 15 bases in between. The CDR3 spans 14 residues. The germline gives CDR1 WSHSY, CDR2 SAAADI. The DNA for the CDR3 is TGCGCCAGCAGTGAAGGGGCCGGAGGAGGAAAACTGTTTTTT. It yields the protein CASSEGAGGGKLFF.

The CDR3 region is CASSQDRLAGETQYF. The DNA for the CDR3 is TGTGCCAGCAGCCAAGATAGGCTAGCGGGCGAGACCCAGTACTTC. V is TRBV14 and J is TRBJ2-5; TRBD2 agrees at 8 bases. With V trimmed by 0 bases and J by 5 bases, 5 bases remained unmatched. Germline CDR1 SGHDN, CDR2 FVKESK. The CDR3 is 15 amino acids.

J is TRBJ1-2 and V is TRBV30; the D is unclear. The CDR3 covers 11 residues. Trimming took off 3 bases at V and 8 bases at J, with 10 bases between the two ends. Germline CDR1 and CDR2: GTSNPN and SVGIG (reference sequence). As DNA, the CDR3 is TGTGCCTGGAGCCCAAAGAGGGGCTACACCTTC. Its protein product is CAWSPKRGYTF.

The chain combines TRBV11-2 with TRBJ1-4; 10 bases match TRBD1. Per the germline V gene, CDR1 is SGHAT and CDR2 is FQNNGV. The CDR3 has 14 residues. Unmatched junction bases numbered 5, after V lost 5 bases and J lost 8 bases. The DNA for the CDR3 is TGTGCCAGCAGCATAGGACAGGGGGTGGAAAAACTGTTTTTT. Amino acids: CASSIGQGVEKLFF.

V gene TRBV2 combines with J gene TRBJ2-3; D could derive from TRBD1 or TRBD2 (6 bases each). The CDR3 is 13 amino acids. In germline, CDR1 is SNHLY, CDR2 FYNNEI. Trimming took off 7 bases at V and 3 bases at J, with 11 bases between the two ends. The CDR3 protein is CASMGGATDTQYF. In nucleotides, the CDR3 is TGTGCCAGCATGGGGGGCGCGACAGATACGCAGTATTTT.

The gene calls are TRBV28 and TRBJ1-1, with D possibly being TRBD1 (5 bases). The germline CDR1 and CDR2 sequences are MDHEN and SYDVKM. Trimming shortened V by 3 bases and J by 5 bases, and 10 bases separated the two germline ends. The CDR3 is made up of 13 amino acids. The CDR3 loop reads CASSLGGKTEAFF. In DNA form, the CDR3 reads TGTGCCAGCAGTTTGGGGGGGAAGACTGAAGCTTTCTTT. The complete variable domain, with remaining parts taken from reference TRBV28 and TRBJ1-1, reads DVKVTQSSRYLVKRTGEKVFLECVQDMDHENMFWYRQDPGLGLRLIYFSYDVKMKEKGDIPEGYSVSREKKERFSLILESASTNQTSMYLCASSLGGKTEAFFGQGTRLTVV.

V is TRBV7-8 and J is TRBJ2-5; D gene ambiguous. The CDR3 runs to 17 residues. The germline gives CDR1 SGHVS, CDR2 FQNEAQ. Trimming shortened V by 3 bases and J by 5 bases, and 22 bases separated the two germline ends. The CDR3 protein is CASSLKVVTRKAETQYF. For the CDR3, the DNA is TGTGCCAGCAGCTTGAAGGTCGTCACCCGAAAGGCGGAGACCCAGTACTTC.

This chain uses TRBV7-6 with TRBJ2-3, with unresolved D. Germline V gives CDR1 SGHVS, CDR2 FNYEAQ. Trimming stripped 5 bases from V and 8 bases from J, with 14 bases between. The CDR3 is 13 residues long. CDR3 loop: CASSGLDLGTQYF. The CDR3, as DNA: TGTGCCAGCAGCGGTCTTGACTTGGGTACGCAGTATTTT.

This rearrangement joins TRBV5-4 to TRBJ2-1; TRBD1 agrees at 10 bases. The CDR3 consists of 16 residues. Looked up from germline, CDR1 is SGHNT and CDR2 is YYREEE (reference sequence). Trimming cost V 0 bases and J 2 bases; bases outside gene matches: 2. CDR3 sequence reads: CASSLGGTGAYNEQFF. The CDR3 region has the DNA TGTGCCAGCAGCTTGGGAGGGACAGGGGCCTACAATGAGCAGTTCTTC.

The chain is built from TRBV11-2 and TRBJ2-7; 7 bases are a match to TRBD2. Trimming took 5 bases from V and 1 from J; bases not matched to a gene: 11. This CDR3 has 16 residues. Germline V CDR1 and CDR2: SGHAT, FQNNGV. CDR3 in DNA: TGTGCCAGCAGCCCGTCGGGAGGCAGTCTTTCCTACGAGCAGTACTTC. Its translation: CASSPSGGSLSYEQYF.

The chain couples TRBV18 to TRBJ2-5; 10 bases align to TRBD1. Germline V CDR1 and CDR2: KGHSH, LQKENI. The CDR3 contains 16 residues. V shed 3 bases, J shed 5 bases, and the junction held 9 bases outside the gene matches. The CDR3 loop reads CASSPIPRTGGETQYF. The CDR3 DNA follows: TGTGCCAGCTCACCCATTCCCCGGACAGGGGGGGAGACCCAGTACTTC.

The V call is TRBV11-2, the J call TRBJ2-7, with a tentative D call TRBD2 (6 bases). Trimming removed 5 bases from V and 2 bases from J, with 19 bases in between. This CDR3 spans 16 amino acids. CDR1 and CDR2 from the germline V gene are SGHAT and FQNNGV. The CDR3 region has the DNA TGTGCCAGCAGCCGGAGGGACTCCCCTACCCCCTACGAGCAGTACTTC. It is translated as CASSRRDSPTPYEQYF. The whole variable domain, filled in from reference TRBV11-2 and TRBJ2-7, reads EAGVAQSPRYKIIEKRQSVAFWCNPISGHATLYWYQQILGQGPKLLIQFQNNGVVDDSQLPKDRFSAERLKGVDSTLKIQPAKLEDSAVYLCASSRRDSPTPYEQYFGPGTRLTVT.

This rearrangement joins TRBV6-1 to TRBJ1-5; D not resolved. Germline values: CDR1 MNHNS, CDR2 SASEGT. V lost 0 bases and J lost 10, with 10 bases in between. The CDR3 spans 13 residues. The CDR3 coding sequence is TGTGCCAGCAGTGAAGCTAGTTTCCTTCCCCAGCATTTT. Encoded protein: CASSEASFLPQHF.

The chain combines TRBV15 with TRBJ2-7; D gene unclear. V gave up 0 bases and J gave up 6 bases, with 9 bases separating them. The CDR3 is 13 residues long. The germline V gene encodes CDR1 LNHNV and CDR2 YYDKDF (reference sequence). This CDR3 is CATSRDRSAEQYF. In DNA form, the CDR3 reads TGTGCCACCAGCAGAGATCGGAGTGCCGAGCAGTACTTC. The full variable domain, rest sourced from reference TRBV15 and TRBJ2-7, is DAMVIQNPRYQVTQFGKPVTLSCSQTLNHNVMYWYQQKSSQAPKLLFHYYDKDFNNEADTPDNFQSRRPNTSFCFLDIRSPGLGDTAMYLCATSRDRSAEQYFGPGTRLTVT.

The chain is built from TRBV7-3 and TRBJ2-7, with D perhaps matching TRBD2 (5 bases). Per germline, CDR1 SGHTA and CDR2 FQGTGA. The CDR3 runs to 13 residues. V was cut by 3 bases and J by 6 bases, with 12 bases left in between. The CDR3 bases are TGTGCCAGCAGCTTGATGGAGGTAGGCGAGCAGTACTTC. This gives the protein CASSLMEVGEQYF.

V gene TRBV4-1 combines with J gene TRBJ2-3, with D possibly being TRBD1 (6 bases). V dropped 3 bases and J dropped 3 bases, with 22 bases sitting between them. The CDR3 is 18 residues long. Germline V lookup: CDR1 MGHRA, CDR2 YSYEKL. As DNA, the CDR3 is TGCGCCAGCAGCCACTATTGGGTACAGGGAGTGGGTACAGATACGCAGTATTTT. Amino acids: CASSHYWVQGVGTDTQYF.